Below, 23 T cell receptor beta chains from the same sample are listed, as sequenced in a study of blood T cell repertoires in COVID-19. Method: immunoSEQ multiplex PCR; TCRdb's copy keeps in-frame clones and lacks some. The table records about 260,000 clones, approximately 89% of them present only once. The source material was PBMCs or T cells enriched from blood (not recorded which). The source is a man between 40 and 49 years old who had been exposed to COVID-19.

The CDR3 is CASSARQGSWTEAFF. The CDR3 DNA is TGTGCCAGCAGCGCAAGACAGGGTTCGTGGACTGAAGCTTTCTTT. This chain links TRBV9 with TRBJ1-1, with 7 bases fitting TRBD1. This CDR3 is built from 15 residues. Germline CDR1 is SGDLS and CDR2 is YYNGEE. V trimming: 3 bases; J trimming: 5 bases; junction bases outside the gene matches: 10.

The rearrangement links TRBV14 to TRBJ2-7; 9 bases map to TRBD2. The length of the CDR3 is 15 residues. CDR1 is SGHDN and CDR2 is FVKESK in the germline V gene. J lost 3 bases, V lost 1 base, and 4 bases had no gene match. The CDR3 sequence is CASSQVLAGIYEQYF. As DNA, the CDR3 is TGTGCCAGCAGCCAAGTTCTAGCGGGGATCTACGAGCAGTACTTC.

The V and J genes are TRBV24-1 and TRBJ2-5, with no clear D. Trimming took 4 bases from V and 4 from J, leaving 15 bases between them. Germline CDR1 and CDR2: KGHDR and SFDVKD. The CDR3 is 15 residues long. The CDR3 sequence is CATSDLALDRETQYF. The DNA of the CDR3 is TGTGCCACCAGTGACCTCGCCCTAGATAGAGAGACCCAGTACTTC.

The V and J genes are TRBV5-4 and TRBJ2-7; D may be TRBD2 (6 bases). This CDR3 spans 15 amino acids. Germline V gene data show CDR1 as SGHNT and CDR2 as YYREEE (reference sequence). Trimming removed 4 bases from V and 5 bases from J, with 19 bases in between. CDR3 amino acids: CASSEWRDGVDEQYF. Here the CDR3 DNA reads TGTGCCAGCAGCGAATGGAGGGATGGGGTCGACGAGCAGTACTTC.

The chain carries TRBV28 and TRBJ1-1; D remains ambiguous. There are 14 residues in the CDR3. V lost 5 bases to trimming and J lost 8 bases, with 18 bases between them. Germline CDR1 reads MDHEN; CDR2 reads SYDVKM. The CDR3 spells CASSGGWAPGEAFF. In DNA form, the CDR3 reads TGTGCCAGCAGTGGAGGGTGGGCACCGGGGGAAGCTTTCTTT.

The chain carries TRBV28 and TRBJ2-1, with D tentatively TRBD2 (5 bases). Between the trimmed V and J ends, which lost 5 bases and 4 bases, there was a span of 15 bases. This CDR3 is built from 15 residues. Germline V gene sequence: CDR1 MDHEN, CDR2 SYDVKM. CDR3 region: CASSPDYAGYNEQFF. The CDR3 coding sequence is TGTGCCAGCAGTCCAGACTATGCCGGGTACAATGAGCAGTTCTTC.

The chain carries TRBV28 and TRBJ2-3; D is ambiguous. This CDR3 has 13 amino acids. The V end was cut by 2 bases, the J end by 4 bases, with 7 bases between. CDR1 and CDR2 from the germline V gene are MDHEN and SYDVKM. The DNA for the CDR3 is TGTGCCAGCAGTTTAGCGCGATCAGATACGCAGTATTTT. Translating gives CASSLARSDTQYF.

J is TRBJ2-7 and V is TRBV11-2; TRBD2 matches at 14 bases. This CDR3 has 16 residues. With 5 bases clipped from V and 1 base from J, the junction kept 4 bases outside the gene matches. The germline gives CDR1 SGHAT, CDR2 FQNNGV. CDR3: CASSPRLAGGSYEQYF. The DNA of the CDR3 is TGTGCCAGCAGCCCCAGACTAGCGGGAGGGTCCTACGAGCAGTACTTC.

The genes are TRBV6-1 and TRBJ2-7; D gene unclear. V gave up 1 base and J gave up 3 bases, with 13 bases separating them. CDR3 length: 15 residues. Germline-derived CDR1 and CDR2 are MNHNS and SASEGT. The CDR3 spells CASSEGAGLYYEQYF. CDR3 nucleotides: TGTGCCAGCAGTGAAGGGGCAGGCCTATACTACGAGCAGTACTTC.

The CDR3, as DNA: TGTGCCAGCAGTTTATCAGGGACTCTGCCCTACGAGCAGTACTTC. Amino acids: CASSLSGTLPYEQYF. The chain joins TRBV28 to TRBJ2-7; tentative D call: TRBD2 (6 bases). Trimming cost V 1 base and J 2 bases, with 12 bases left between them. Germline CDR1 is MDHEN and CDR2 is SYDVKM. This CDR3 is 15 amino acids long.

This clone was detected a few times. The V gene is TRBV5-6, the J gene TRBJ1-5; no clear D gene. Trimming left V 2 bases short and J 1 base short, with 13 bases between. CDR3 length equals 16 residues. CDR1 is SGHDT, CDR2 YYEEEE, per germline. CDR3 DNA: TGTGCCAGCAGCTTAGGACTCTCGGGGAGCAATCAGCCCCAGCATTTT. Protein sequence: CASSLGLSGSNQPQHF.

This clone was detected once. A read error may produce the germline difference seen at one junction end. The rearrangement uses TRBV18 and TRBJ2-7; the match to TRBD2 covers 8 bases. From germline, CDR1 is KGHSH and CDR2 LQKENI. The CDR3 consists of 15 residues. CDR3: CASSPPAGGSSEQYF. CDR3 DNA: TGTGCCAGCTCACCACCGGCGGGAGGTTCCTCCGAGCAGTACTTC.

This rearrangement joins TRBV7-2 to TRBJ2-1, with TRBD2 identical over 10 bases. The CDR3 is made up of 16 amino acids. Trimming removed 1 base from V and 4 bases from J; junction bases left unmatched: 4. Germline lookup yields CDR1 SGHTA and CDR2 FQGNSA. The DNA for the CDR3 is TGTGCCAGCAGCTTAGGAGCGGGAGGGATTTACAATGAGCAGTTCTTC. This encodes CASSLGAGGIYNEQFF.

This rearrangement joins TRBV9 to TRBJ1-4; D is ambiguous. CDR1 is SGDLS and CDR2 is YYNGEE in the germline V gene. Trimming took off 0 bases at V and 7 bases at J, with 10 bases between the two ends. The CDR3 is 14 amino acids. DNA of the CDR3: TGTGCCAGCAGCGTAGATACAGAGGGTGAAAAACTGTTTTTT. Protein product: CASSVDTEGEKLFF.

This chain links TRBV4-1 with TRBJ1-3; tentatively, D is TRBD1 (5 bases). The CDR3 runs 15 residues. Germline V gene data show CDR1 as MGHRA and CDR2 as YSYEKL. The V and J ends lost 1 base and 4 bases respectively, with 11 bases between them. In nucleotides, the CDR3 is TGCGCCAGCAGCCAAGGGTCTGCAGGGGGAAACACCATATATTTT. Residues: CASSQGSAGGNTIYF.

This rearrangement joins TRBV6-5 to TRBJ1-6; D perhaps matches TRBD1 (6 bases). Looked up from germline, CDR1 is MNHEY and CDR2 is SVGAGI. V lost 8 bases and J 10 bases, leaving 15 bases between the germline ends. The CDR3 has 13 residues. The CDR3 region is CASRGADGSPLHF. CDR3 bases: TGTGCCAGCCGGGGGGCAGACGGCTCACCCCTCCACTTT.

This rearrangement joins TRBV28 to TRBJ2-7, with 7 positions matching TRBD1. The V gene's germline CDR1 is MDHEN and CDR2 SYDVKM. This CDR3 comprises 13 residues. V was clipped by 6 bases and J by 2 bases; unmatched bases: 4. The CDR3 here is CASSHRGPYEQYF. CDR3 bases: TGTGCCAGCAGCCACAGGGGCCCCTACGAGCAGTACTTC.

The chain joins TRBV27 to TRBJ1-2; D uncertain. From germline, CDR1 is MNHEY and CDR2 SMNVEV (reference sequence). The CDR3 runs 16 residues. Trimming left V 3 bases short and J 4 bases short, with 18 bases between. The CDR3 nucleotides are TGTGCCAGCAGTTTTTCCCCTGAGATCCTAGGCTATGGCTACACCTTC. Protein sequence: CASSFSPEILGYGYTF.

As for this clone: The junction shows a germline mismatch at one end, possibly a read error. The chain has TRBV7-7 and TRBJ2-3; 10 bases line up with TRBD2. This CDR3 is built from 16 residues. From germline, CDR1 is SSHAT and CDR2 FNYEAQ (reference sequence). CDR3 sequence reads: CASSLGTSAFTDTQYF. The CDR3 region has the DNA TGTGCTAGCAGCTTAGGGACTAGCGCCTTCACAGATACGCAGTATTTT.

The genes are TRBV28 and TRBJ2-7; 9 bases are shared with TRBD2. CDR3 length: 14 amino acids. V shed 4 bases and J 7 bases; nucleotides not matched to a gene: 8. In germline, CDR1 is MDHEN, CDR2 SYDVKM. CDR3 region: CASSSGTSLGEQYF. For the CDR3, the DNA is TGTGCCAGCAGTTCCGGGACTAGCTTGGGGGAGCAGTACTTC. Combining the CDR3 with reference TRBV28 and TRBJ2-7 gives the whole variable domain DVKVTQSSRYLVKRTGEKVFLECVQDMDHENMFWYRQDPGLGLRLIYFSYDVKMKEKGDIPEGYSVSREKKERFSLILESASTNQTSMYLCASSSGTSLGEQYFGPGTRLTVT.

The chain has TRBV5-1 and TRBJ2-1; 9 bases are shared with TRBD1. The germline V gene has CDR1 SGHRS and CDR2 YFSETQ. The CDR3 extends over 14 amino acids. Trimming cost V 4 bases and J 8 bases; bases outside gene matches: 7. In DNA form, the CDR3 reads TGCGCCAGCAGCCTACCGGGACAGGGAGATGAGCAGTTCTTC. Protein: CASSLPGQGDEQFF. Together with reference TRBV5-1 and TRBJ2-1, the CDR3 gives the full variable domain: KAGVTQTPRYLIKTRGQQVTLSCSPISGHRSVSWYQQTPGQGLQFLFEYFSETQRNKGNFPGRFSGRQFSNSRSEMNVSTLELGDSALYLCASSLPGQGDEQFFGPGTRLTVL.

The DNA of the CDR3 is TGTGCCAGCAGCCAAGTATTGGACAGGGGCCCAGGCGATGACACTGAAGCTTTCTTT. This translates into CASSQVLDRGPGDDTEAFF. The rearrangement uses TRBV3-1 (or the pseudogene TRBV3-2) and TRBJ1-1; TRBD1 aligns across 9 bases. CDR3 length equals 19 residues. The germline CDR1 and CDR2 sequences are LGHDT and YNNKEL (reference sequence). With 1 base clipped from V and 3 bases from J, the junction kept 15 bases outside the gene matches.

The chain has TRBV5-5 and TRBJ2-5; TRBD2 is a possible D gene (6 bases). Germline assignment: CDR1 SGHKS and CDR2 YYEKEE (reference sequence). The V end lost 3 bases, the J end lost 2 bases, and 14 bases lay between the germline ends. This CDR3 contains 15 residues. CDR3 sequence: CASSSATSLQETQYF. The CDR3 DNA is TGTGCCAGCAGCTCCGCCACTAGCCTACAAGAGACCCAGTACTTC.